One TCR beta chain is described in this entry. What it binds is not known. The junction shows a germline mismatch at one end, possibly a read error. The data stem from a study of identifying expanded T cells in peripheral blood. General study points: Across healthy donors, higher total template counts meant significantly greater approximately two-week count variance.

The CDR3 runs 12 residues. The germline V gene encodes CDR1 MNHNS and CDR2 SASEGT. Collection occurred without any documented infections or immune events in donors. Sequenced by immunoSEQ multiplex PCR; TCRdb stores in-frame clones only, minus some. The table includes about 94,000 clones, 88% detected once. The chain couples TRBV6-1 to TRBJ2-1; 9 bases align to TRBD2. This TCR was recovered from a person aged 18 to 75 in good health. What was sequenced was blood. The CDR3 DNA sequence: TGTGCCAGCCGTGGAGCGGGGGGTCCTATACTCTTC. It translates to CASRGAGGPILF.